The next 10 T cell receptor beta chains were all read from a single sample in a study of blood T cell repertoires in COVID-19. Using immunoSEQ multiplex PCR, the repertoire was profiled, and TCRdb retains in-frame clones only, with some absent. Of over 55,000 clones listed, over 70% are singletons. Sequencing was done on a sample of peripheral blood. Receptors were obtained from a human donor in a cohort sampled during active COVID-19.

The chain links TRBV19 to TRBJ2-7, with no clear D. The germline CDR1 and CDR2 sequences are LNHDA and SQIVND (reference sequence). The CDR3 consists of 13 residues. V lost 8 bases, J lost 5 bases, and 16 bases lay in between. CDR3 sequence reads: CASRPAVSHEQYF. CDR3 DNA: TGTGCCAGTCGCCCTGCGGTTTCCCACGAGCAGTACTTC.

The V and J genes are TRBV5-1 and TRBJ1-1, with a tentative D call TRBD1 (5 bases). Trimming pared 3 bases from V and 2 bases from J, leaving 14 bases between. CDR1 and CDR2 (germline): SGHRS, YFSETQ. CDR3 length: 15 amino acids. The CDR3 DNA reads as TGCGCCAGCAGCTCTGGCCTGACAGCTAACACTGAAGCTTTCTTT. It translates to CASSSGLTANTEAFF.

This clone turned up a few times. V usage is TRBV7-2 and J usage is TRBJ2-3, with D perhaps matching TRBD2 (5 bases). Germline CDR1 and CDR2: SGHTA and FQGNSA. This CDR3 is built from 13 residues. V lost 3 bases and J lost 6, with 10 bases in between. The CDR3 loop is CASSFVPGDTQYF. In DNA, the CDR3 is TGTGCCAGCAGCTTCGTTCCGGGGGATACGCAGTATTTT.

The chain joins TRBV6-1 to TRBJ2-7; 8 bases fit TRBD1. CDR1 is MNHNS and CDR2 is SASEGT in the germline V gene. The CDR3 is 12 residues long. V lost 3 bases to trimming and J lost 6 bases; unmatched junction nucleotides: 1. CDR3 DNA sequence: TGTGCCAGCAGTGAGACAGGGGTCGAGCAGTACTTC. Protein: CASSETGVEQYF.

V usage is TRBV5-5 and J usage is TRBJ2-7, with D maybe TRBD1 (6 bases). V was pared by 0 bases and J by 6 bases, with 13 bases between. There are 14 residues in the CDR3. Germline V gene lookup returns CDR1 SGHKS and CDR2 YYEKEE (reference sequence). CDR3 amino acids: CASSLDRVSGEQYF. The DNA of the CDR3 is TGTGCCAGCAGCTTGGACAGGGTAAGCGGCGAGCAGTACTTC.

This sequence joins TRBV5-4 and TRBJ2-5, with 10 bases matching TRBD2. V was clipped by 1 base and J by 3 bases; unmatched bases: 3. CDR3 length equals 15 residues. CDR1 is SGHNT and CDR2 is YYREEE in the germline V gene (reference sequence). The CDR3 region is CASSLRLAGEETQYF. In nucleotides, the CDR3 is TGTGCCAGCAGCTTGCGTCTAGCGGGAGAAGAGACCCAGTACTTC.

The CDR3, as DNA: TGTGCCTGGAGGCGAGGGGGTGGCTACACCTTC. It codes for CAWRRGGGYTF. The rearrangement uses TRBV30 and TRBJ1-2; a possible D gene is TRBD1 (6 bases). V lost 3 bases to trimming and J lost 7 bases, with 9 bases between them. Germline V gene lookup returns CDR1 GTSNPN and CDR2 SVGIG (reference sequence). This CDR3 contains 11 residues. The whole variable domain, remainder taken from reference TRBV30 and TRBJ1-2, is SQTIHQWPATLVQPVGSPLSLECTVEGTSNPNLYWYRQAAGRGLQLLFYSVGIGQISSEVPQNLSASRPQDRQFILSSKKLLLSDSGFYLCAWRRGGGYTFGSGTRLTVV.

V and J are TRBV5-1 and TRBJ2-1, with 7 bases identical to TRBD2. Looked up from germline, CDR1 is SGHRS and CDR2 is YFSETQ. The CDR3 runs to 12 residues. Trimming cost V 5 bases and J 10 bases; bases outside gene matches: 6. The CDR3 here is CASRLLAAEQFF. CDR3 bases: TGCGCCAGCAGACTTCTAGCGGCGGAGCAGTTCTTC.

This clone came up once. CDR3 in DNA: TGTGCCAGCCAACCCCAGGGAGGGAATCAGCCCCAGCATTTT. Translation gives CASQPQGGNQPQHF. This chain uses TRBV11-2 with TRBJ1-5; D is perhaps TRBD1 (5 bases). Trimming took off 8 bases at V and 4 bases at J, with 15 bases between the two ends. The germline V gene encodes CDR1 SGHAT and CDR2 FQNNGV. The CDR3 length is 14 residues.

The CDR3 nucleotides are TGCGCCAGCAGCAACCTACTAGCGGGCCATTTCAATGAGCAGTTCTTC. Protein product: CASSNLLAGHFNEQFF. The rearrangement links TRBV4-1 to TRBJ2-1, with 9 bases that match TRBD2. CDR3 size: 16 residues. Germline loops: CDR1 MGHRA, CDR2 YSYEKL. V lost 5 bases and J lost 6; bases outside the gene matches: 11.